This T cell receptor (beta chain) was observed in a study of T cell repertoires in cytomegalovirus infection. Study-level background: Matching HLA type and CMV infection were both indicated by public TCR beta signatures. Broader study findings: Across the ex vivo response, the dominant clonotypes were HLA-C-restricted CMV-specific TCR beta clonotypes. CMV carriers with the relevant HLA were identified by cumulative public TCR beta family frequency.

TCRdb reprocessed the reads via MiXCR and lists one record per CDR3 protein. The table lists around 260,000 distinct CDR3 sequences, approximately 9.1% of them singletons, with more than 13% in the top ten. This clonotype was observed a handful of times. The antigen is undetermined. This TCR was recovered from a human donor in good health (CMV status not recorded). Some clones in this sample may be carry-over from other donors' samples. The sample was PBMCs.

CDR3 protein: CASSEGTRDVTEAFF. The DNA of the CDR3 is TGTGCCAGCAGTGAAGGAACCAGGGATGTGACTGAAGCTTTCTTT. The chain couples TRBV6-1 to TRBJ1-1, with a weak D call TRBD1 (5 bases). The CDR3 runs to 15 residues. CDR1 is MNHNS, CDR2 SASEGT, per germline. V lost 1 base to trimming and J lost 5 bases, with 14 bases between them.